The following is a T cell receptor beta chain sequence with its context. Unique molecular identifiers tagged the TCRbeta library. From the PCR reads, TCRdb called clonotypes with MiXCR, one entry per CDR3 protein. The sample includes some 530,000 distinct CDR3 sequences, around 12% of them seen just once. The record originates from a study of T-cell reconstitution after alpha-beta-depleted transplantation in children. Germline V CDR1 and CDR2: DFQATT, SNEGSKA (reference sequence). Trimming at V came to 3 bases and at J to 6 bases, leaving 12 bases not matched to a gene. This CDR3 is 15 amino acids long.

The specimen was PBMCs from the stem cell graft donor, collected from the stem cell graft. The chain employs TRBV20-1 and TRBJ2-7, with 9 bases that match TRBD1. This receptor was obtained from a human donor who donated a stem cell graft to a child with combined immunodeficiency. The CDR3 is CSASSPGTGRFEQYF. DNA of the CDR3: TGCAGTGCTAGCTCCCCAGGGACAGGGAGATTCGAGCAGTACTTC.